The next 21 T cell receptor beta chains were all read from a single sample in a study of kidney transplant recipient with SARS-CoV-2 infection. TCRdb itself ran the reads through MiXCR, one entry per CDR3 protein. The profile shows approximately 240,000 distinct CDR3 sequences, about 30% of them singletons. This specimen was a blood sample, taken at baseline and on day 111 from a kidney transplant recipient. These receptor sequences come from a male patient younger than 45 who had COVID-19 and was a kidney transplant recipient. Some T cells may be transferred from the graft donor.

This clonotype was recorded at least ten times. The J gene is TRBJ2-5, the V gene TRBV2; D is uncertain. The germline CDR1 and CDR2 sequences are SNHLY and FYNNEI. V was pared by 4 bases and J by 6 bases, with 15 bases between. This CDR3 is 14 amino acids long. The CDR3 loop is CASSGSTLVQTQYF. CDR3 sequence (DNA): TGTGCCAGCAGTGGTAGCACCCTCGTCCAGACCCAGTACTTC. Complete variable domain (other parts from reference TRBV2 and TRBJ2-5): EPEVTQTPSHQVTQMGQEVILRCVPISNHLYFYWYRQILGQKVEFLVSFYNNEISEKSEIFDDQFSVERPDGSNFTLKIRSTKLEDSAMYFCASSGSTLVQTQYFGPGTRLLVL.

This clonotype has only one observation. A much larger clone differs from this one at a single base, so this may be a read error. The V gene is TRBV20-1, the J gene TRBJ2-7; weak D call: TRBD2 (7 bases). The germline CDR1 and CDR2 sequences are DFQATT and SNEGSKA (reference sequence). The CDR3 has 14 amino acids. DNA for the CDR3: TGCAGTGCTGGAGATCGGGGGGCCTTTTACGAGCAGTACTTC. This gives the protein CSAGDRGAFYEQYF.

This clonotype appeared a few times. This chain uses TRBV4-1 with TRBJ2-1; D is unresolved. With 3 bases removed from V and 0 bases from J, the gap between germline ends came to 15 bases. The CDR3 runs to 17 residues. From germline, CDR1 is MGHRA and CDR2 YSYEKL. The CDR3 reads CASSQIRLTRSYNEQFF. The DNA of the CDR3 is TGCGCCAGCAGCCAGATCCGTCTAACCCGCTCCTACAATGAGCAGTTCTTC.

This clonotype was seen repeatedly, ten times or more. V and J are TRBV5-1 and TRBJ1-2; D unclear. Trimming shortened V by 6 bases and J by 4 bases, and 22 bases separated the two germline ends. Per germline, CDR1 SGHRS and CDR2 YFSETQ. The CDR3 is 16 amino acids. The CDR3 region is CASNRASVRKTYGYTF. In DNA, the CDR3 is TGCGCCAGCAATAGAGCATCGGTTCGAAAGACCTATGGCTACACCTTC.

This clonotype was found many times. J is TRBJ1-2 and V is TRBV11-2; D is undetermined. V lost 5 bases and J lost 4, with 23 bases in between. This CDR3 has 17 residues. The germline gives CDR1 SGHAT, CDR2 FQNNGV. CDR3 bases: TGTGCCAGCAGCGTCACTTTAACAAGCAGAAAGACCTATGGCTACACCTTC. It translates to CASSVTLTSRKTYGYTF.

The chain has TRBV20-1 and TRBJ2-1; 10 bases fit TRBD2. The CDR3 totals 14 residues. The germline CDR1 and CDR2 sequences are DFQATT and SNEGSKA (reference sequence). After removal of 4 bases from V and 4 bases from J, the junction contained 4 bases not matched to a gene. The CDR3 DNA reads TGCAGTGCTAAAAGCGGGAGGGTTTACAATGAGCAGTTCTTC. This codes for CSAKSGRVYNEQFF.

This clonotype was observed many times. This chain uses TRBV2 with TRBJ2-7; either TRBD1 or TRBD2 may fit D (7 bases each). CDR3 length: 15 residues. V was clipped by 4 bases and J by 0 bases, with 13 bases between them. Germline V lookup: CDR1 SNHLY, CDR2 FYNNEI. The CDR3 coding sequence is TGTGCCAGCAGTGCTTCCAGGGGGGGCTCCTACGAGCAGTACTTC. Translated: CASSASRGGSYEQYF.

This clonotype was counted once. This may be a read error: a much more frequent sequence differs by one nucleotide. The chain employs TRBV9 and TRBJ1-3; 8 positions agree with TRBD1. The CDR3 consists of 14 residues. Germline V lookup: CDR1 SGDLS, CDR2 YYNGEE. V shed 3 bases and J 3 bases; nucleotides not matched to a gene: 2. CDR3 amino acids: CASSGQGFGNTIYF. CDR3 nucleotide sequence: TGTGCCAGCAGCGGACAGGGGTTTGGAAACACCATATATTTT.

This clonotype has just a few counts. A clone one base away is much larger, so this may be a read error. The V gene is TRBV28, the J gene TRBJ1-2; D is ambiguous. Trimming left V 7 bases short and J 1 base short, with 16 bases between. The CDR3 has 15 amino acids. Germline lookup yields CDR1 MDHEN and CDR2 SYDVKM. This CDR3 reads CASNSASTDNYGYTF. The DNA for the CDR3 is TGTGCCAGCAATTCCGCCTCAACCGATAACTATGGCTACACCTTC.

Concerning this clonotype: This may stem from a read error, because a much larger clone lies one nucleotide away. The V call is TRBV20-1, the J call TRBJ1-2, with D uncertain. CDR1 is DFQATT, CDR2 SNEGSKA, per germline (reference sequence). V was cut by 8 bases and J by 2 bases, with 15 bases left in between. The CDR3 runs 13 residues. This chain's CDR3 is CSTGSTGNYGYTF. The CDR3 DNA reads TGCAGTACTGGATCGACCGGGAACTATGGCTACACCTTC.

This clonotype was picked up a small number of times. Sequence at one end of the junction differs from germline and may be a read error. The rearrangement uses TRBV7-6 and TRBJ1-1; D remains ambiguous. The CDR3 contains 13 residues. CDR1 SGHVS and CDR2 FNYEAQ come from the germline V gene. The CDR3 sequence: CAGSLSQRTEAFF. The CDR3 nucleotides read TGTGCCGGCAGCTTAAGTCAGAGGACTGAAGCTTTCTTT.

Worth noting for this clonotype: A read error may be the cause here, since a much bigger clone is one base away. The chain joins TRBV30 to TRBJ1-2, with D possibly TRBD1 on 6 matching bases. The CDR3 is 13 amino acids. Per germline, CDR1 GTSNPN and CDR2 SVGIG (reference sequence). V dropped 1 base and J dropped 8 bases, with 14 bases sitting between them. DNA of the CDR3: TGTGCCTGGAGTGGACAGGTGCCTAGGGGCTACACCTTC. Residues: CAWSGQVPRGYTF.

As regards this clonotype: Being one base from a much bigger clone, this may be a read error. V gene TRBV6-6 combines with J gene TRBJ2-1; D unresolved. Germline CDR1 is MNHNY and CDR2 is SVGAGI (reference sequence). This CDR3 region has 17 residues. The CDR3 is CASSYGPRSSSYNGQFF. DNA of the CDR3: TGTGCCAGCAGTTACGGACCTCGATCGAGCTCCTACAATGGGCAGTTCTTC.

At least ten counts were recorded for this clonotype. The V and J genes are TRBV28 and TRBJ2-7, with 9 bases that match TRBD1. The CDR3 covers 15 residues. Unmatched junction bases numbered 6, after V lost 2 bases and J lost 4 bases. Germline V gene lookup returns CDR1 MDHEN and CDR2 SYDVKM. The CDR3 spells CASSLTGQGNYEQYF. For the CDR3, the DNA is TGTGCCAGCAGTTTAACGGGACAGGGTAATTACGAGCAGTACTTC.

A word on this clonotype: This may stem from a read error, because a much larger clone lies one nucleotide away. The chain couples TRBV6-1 to TRBJ2-1; 7 bases agree with TRBD1. The CDR3 is made up of 16 amino acids. Trimming at V came to 1 base and at J to 4 bases, leaving 7 bases not matched to a gene. Germline V lookup: CDR1 MNHNS, CDR2 SASEGT. For the CDR3, the DNA is TGTGCCAGCAGTGAAGTGTTGGGCAGGGGGTACAATGAGCAGTTCTTC. This sequence encodes CASSEVLGRGYNEQFF.

This clonotype was detected many times. The V gene is TRBV11-2, the J gene TRBJ2-7; D is unresolved. The CDR3 contains 14 residues. Between the trimmed V and J ends, which lost 1 base and 2 bases, there was a span of 9 bases. Germline values: CDR1 SGHAT, CDR2 FQNNGV. CDR3: CASSLVEYPYEQYF. CDR3 DNA sequence: TGTGCCAGCAGCTTAGTAGAATATCCCTACGAGCAGTACTTC.

This rearrangement joins TRBV20-1 to TRBJ2-3; 12 bases align to TRBD2. Germline V lookup: CDR1 DFQATT, CDR2 SNEGSKA (reference sequence). With 3 bases clipped from V and 7 bases from J, the junction kept 5 bases outside the gene matches. The CDR3 is 14 residues long. The CDR3 nucleotides read TGCAGTGCTAGTAGGCTAGCGGGGGGGAATACGCAGTATTTT. Translated, it gives CSASRLAGGNTQYF.

In the case of this clonotype: This may be a read error, as it is one base from a much larger clone. The genes are TRBV6-2 or TRBV6-3 and TRBJ2-4; 7 bases align to TRBD1. The CDR3 has 14 amino acids. Germline assignment: CDR1 MNHEY and CDR2 SVGEGT. DNA of the CDR3: TGTACCAGCAGACTTTACCGGGACAGTGAGGAGCAGTACTTC. It translates to CTSRLYRDSEEQYF.

This clonotype was detected many times. The rearrangement links TRBV3-1 to TRBJ1-1; no definite D call. This CDR3 has 17 residues. V lost 5 bases and J 4 bases, leaving 23 bases between the germline ends. Germline CDR1 and CDR2: LGHDT and YNNKEL (reference sequence). The CDR3 DNA follows: TGTGCCAGCAGCAGCACACTTCCCATTTCAATTCGCACTGAAGCTTTCTTT. Its protein is CASSSTLPISIRTEAFF. Drawing the rest from reference TRBV3-1 and TRBJ1-1, the complete variable domain is DTAVSQTPKYLVTQMGNDKSIKCEQNLGHDTMYWYKQDSKKFLKIMFSYNNKELIINETVPNRFSPKSPDKAHLNLHINSLELGDSAVYFCASSSTLPISIRTEAFFGQGTRLTVV.

In this sample, this clonotype turned up many times. The rearrangement uses TRBV29-1 and TRBJ2-7, with 9 bases aligning to TRBD2. The ends lost 6 bases at V and 7 bases at J; junction bases unmatched: 16. This CDR3 comprises 15 residues. Germline V gene lookup returns CDR1 SQVTM and CDR2 ANQGSEA. Written as DNA, the CDR3 is TGCAGCGTGACAAGAGGGGCGGGAGGGCCGGGAGAGCAGTACTTC. Translation: CSVTRGAGGPGEQYF.

This clonotype has at least ten counts. The gene calls are TRBV27 and TRBJ2-5; D is possibly TRBD2 (6 bases). Germline V gene lookup returns CDR1 MNHEY and CDR2 SMNVEV (reference sequence). This CDR3 has 16 residues. V lost 5 bases to trimming and J lost 0 bases, with 16 bases between them. The CDR3 region has the DNA TGTGCCAGCAGTACCGTCCGGCGGGGCAACCAAGAGACCCAGTACTTC. Its protein is CASSTVRRGNQETQYF.